A single sample is the source of the 4 T cell receptor beta chains below, sequenced in a study of preoperative IRX-2 immunotherapy in early breast cancer. The treatment is: preoperative locoregional IRX-2 cytokine immunotherapy. Produced via immunoSEQ multiplex PCR; TCRdb's table is partial and in-frame only. In the table there are about 3,700 clones, 55% to 70% of which are singletons. This specimen was tumor tissue, taken after IRX-2 immunotherapy. The receptors originated from a human donor with breast cancer.

The chain is built from TRBV18 and TRBJ2-2; 7 positions agree with TRBD1. Per germline, CDR1 KGHSH and CDR2 LQKENI. V lost 3 bases to trimming and J lost 1 base; unmatched junction nucleotides: 5. This CDR3 region has 16 residues. The CDR3 loop is CASSPGQLLNTGELFF. The CDR3 DNA reads TGTGCCAGCTCACCGGGACAGTTACTGAACACCGGGGAGCTGTTTTTT.

This rearrangement joins TRBV11-3 to TRBJ2-5, with 9 bases that match TRBD1. Germline V gene data show CDR1 as SGHNT and CDR2 as YENEEA. V dropped 5 bases and J dropped 4; count of bases not matched to a gene: 8. This CDR3 spans 15 amino acids. CDR3 nucleotide sequence: TGTGCCAGCAGCGCACGGGACAGGGCACCAGAGACCCAGTACTTC. Its translation: CASSARDRAPETQYF.

The V gene is TRBV28, the J gene TRBJ2-2; unclear D gene. The CDR3 consists of 15 residues. Germline values: CDR1 MDHEN, CDR2 SYDVKM. V was clipped by 3 bases and J by 0 bases, with 8 bases between them. CDR3 residues: CASSLINSNTGELFF. The CDR3 coding sequence is TGTGCCAGCAGTTTGATTAATTCGAACACCGGGGAGCTGTTTTTT.

The CDR3 nucleotides are TGTGCCATAAAGGGGGACAGTAATAGCAATCAGCCCCAGCATTTT. Translating it yields CAIKGDSNSNQPQHF. The V and J genes are TRBV6-8 and TRBJ1-5; 7 bases align to TRBD1. Trimming removed 10 bases from V and 0 bases from J; junction bases left unmatched: 9. Germline CDR1 MNHGY, CDR2 SAAAGT. The CDR3 consists of 15 residues.